A selection of T cell receptor beta chains follows, all from one sample in a study of blood T cell repertoires in COVID-19. Generated by immunoSEQ multiplex PCR, the TCRdb table keeps only in-frame clones and is missing some. The sample consists of 250,000 or so clones, 88% of them appearing once. The sample comprised peripheral blood. The receptors stem from a woman aged 40 to 55 who had recovered from COVID-19. The CDR3 runs from the conserved cysteine through the conserved F or W. A D gene is named only where the DNA matches it firmly. Rows may omit the clone size; those that give it use once, few, many or a size class.

DNA | CDR3 | J | V | D | size
TGTGCCAGCTCACCTTCGGGGGGCCCGAACACCGGGGAGCTGTTTTTT | CASSPSGGPNTGELFF | TRBJ2-2 | TRBV18 | NA | NA
TGTGCCAGCAGGAGCGGCCTACTTGACGGGGAGCTGTTTTTT | CASRSGLLDGELFF | TRBJ2-2 | TRBV2 | NA | NA
TGCGCCAGCAGCTTGATGGCGGGAGGGAACACCGGGGAGCTGTTTTTT | CASSLMAGGNTGELFF | TRBJ2-2 | TRBV5-1 | TRBD2 | NA
TGTGCCAGCAGAGGGACAGTCGCAGATACGCAGTATTTT | CASRGTVADTQYF | TRBJ2-3 | TRBV28 | TRBD1 | NA
TGTGCCAGCAGCTTACCGGGGGACCGGGGGCCCCAGCATTTT | CASSLPGDRGPQHF | TRBJ1-5 | TRBV7-9 | NA | NA
TGTGCCAGCAGCCCCCGGGGGAGCGGCCAAGAGACCCAGTACTTC | CASSPRGSGQETQYF | TRBJ2-5 | TRBV7-6 | NA | once
TGTGCTAGTGGCCAGGGGGAGTCCGGCGGGGAGCTGTTTTTT | CASGQGESGGELFF | TRBJ2-2 | TRBV12-5 | TRBD1 | NA
TGTGCCAGCAGCCCCACGGGGGTAGGCAATCAGCCCCAGCATTTT | CASSPTGVGNQPQHF | TRBJ1-5 | TRBV3-1/TRBV3-2 | NA | NA
TGTGCCAGCAACCCCGGGGTTTGGTCACCCCTCCACTTT | CASNPGVWSPLHF | TRBJ1-6 | TRBV6-6 | NA | NA
TGCGCCAGCAGCTTGGCCCCCACAGGGGGCAGGGGCACTGAAGCTTTCTTT | CASSLAPTGGRGTEAFF | TRBJ1-1 | TRBV5-1 | TRBD1 | NA
TGTGCCAGCAGCCCGACAACCGAGAATGGTAACAAAGCTTTCTTT | CASSPTTENGNKAFF | TRBJ1-1 | TRBV7-9 | NA | NA
TGTGCCAGCAGCCATCCCCCCTCCTACGAGCAGTACTTC | CASSHPPSYEQYF | TRBJ2-7 | TRBV7-2 | NA | NA
TGTGGCGGGGGCAGCAATCAGCCCCAGCATTTT | CGGGSNQPQHF | TRBJ1-5 | TRBV21-1 | NA | NA
TGTGCCAGCTCCACCCCGGGAACAGATACGCAGTATTTT | CASSTPGTDTQYF | TRBJ2-3 | TRBV9 | NA | NA
TGCGCCAGCAGTCTGGGGCGGGGGCGTAATGGCTACACCTTC | CASSLGRGRNGYTF | TRBJ1-2 | TRBV5-1 | NA | NA
TGTGCCAGCAGCCGGGGGGTTGTCGACACTGAAGCTTTCTTT | CASSRGVVDTEAFF | TRBJ1-1 | TRBV9 | NA | NA
TGTGCCAGCAGTTATCGGCTAGCGGGTACAGATACGCAGTATTTT | CASSYRLAGTDTQYF | TRBJ2-3 | TRBV6-6 | TRBD2 | NA
TGTGCCAGCACCCCCCGGGTAGTAGGCACAGATACGCAGTATTTT | CASTPRVVGTDTQYF | TRBJ2-3 | TRBV6-2/TRBV6-3 | NA | once
TGTGCCAGCAGCTTGGCGGGGGTTGAGCAGTTCTTC | CASSLAGVEQFF | TRBJ2-1 | TRBV5-5 | NA | NA
TGTGCCAGCAGCTCAGGGGGACTAGCGGGGGGCCAAGGCCAAGAGACCCAGTACTTC | CASSSGGLAGGQGQETQYF | TRBJ2-5 | TRBV7-6 | TRBD2 | NA
TGTGCCAGCAGCGCGCAGGGTGGGGTAAGCTCCTACAATGAGCAGTTCTTC | CASSAQGGVSSYNEQFF | TRBJ2-1 | TRBV9 | NA | once
TGCAGCGTTGAAGATGGTGGGGGACACGAGTACGAGCAGTACTTC | CSVEDGGGHEYEQYF | TRBJ2-7 | TRBV29-1 | NA | NA
TGTGCCAGCAGCTTGTGGCACCGGAACACTGAAGCTTTCTTT | CASSLWHRNTEAFF | TRBJ1-1 | TRBV5-6 | NA | NA
TGTGCTAGTGGTTTGGCCGGGGGCAATGAGCAGTTCTTC | CASGLAGGNEQFF | TRBJ2-1 | TRBV12-5 | NA | NA
TGTGCCTGGAGTGCGACAGACAAAGAGACCCAGTACTTC | CAWSATDKETQYF | TRBJ2-5 | TRBV30 | NA | NA
TGTGCCAGCCGGACAGGGGGGACCATGAACACTGAAGCTTTCTTT | CASRTGGTMNTEAFF | TRBJ1-1 | TRBV7-2 | TRBD1 | NA
TGTGCCAGCAGTCTTCGGGAGGGGGGCACCGGGGAGCTGTTTTTT | CASSLREGGTGELFF | TRBJ2-2 | TRBV9 | TRBD2 | NA
TGTGCCTGGGCTCCCGTTGCCTTCGGCGAGCAGTACTTC | CAWAPVAFGEQYF | TRBJ2-7 | TRBV30 | NA | NA